Listed here are 20 T cell receptor beta chains from one sample, sequenced in a study of identical twins. TCRdb ran MiXCR on the 5' RACE reads and lists one entry per CDR3 protein. Here the sample spans around 960,000 distinct CDR3 sequences, about 12% being singletons. The same sample was also studied in work on yellow fever vaccine responses in identical twins.

The sequencing input was PBMCs. The receptors here all came from a young woman in good health.

The chain is built from TRBV20-1 and TRBJ2-1; 13 bases are shared with TRBD2. The CDR3 is made up of 16 amino acids. Germline CDR1 DFQATT, CDR2 SNEGSKA (reference sequence). V lost 2 bases to trimming and J lost 7 bases; unmatched junction nucleotides: 8. This CDR3 reads CSARSTSGGAINEQFF. The DNA of the CDR3 is TGCAGTGCTAGAAGTACTAGCGGGGGGGCCATTAATGAGCAGTTCTTC.

This clonotype was seen only a few times. V and J are TRBV10-2 and TRBJ2-5; 7 bases are shared with TRBD2. Losses at the gene ends were 3 bases for V and 0 bases for J; bases not matched to a gene: 4. The CDR3 loop spans 15 amino acids. Germline V CDR1 and CDR2: WSHSY, SAAADI. CDR3 coding DNA: TGCGCCAGCAGTGAAGGGCTAGCGGACCAAGAGACCCAGTACTTC. This translates into CASSEGLADQETQYF.

The chain carries TRBV20-1 and TRBJ2-5; TRBD2 agrees at 12 bases. The CDR3 runs to 11 residues. Germline CDR1 DFQATT, CDR2 SNEGSKA (reference sequence). The V segment lost 7 bases and the J segment 7 bases; nucleotides outside the gene matches: 1. CDR3 loop: CSGLAGVTQYF. In nucleotides, the CDR3 is TGCAGTGGACTAGCGGGAGTGACCCAGTACTTC.

The chain combines TRBV5-5 with TRBJ2-7, with D perhaps TRBD2 (6 bases). Trimming took off 1 base at V and 2 bases at J, with 7 bases between the two ends. From germline, CDR1 is SGHKS and CDR2 YYEKEE (reference sequence). The CDR3 length is 13 residues. The CDR3 sequence is CASSLSGAYEQYF. CDR3 nucleotides: TGTGCCAGCAGCTTGTCGGGAGCCTACGAGCAGTACTTC.

This clonotype came up once. The V and J genes are TRBV6-2 or TRBV6-3 and TRBJ2-6; the D is unclear. This CDR3 has 15 amino acids. Germline lookup yields CDR1 MNHEY and CDR2 SVGEGT. Trimming shortened V by 4 bases and J by 2 bases, and 9 bases separated the two germline ends. The CDR3 DNA reads as TGTGCCAGCAGTTCACTCACAACTGGGGCCAACGTCCTGACTTTC. Protein: CASSSLTTGANVLTF.

The J gene is TRBJ2-5, the V gene TRBV5-8; 10 bases are a match to TRBD1. The length of the CDR3 is 15 residues. Germline V gene lookup returns CDR1 SGHTS and CDR2 YDEGEE. The ends lost 3 bases at V and 4 bases at J; junction bases unmatched: 6. The CDR3 loop reads CASSSGQGLRETQYF. As DNA, the CDR3 is TGTGCCAGCAGCTCGGGACAGGGGTTACGAGAGACCCAGTACTTC. The whole variable domain, remainder taken from reference TRBV5-8 and TRBJ2-5, is EAGVTQSPTHLIKTRGQQATLRCSPISGHTSVYWYQQALGLGLQFLLWYDEGEERNRGNFPPRFSGRQFPNYSSELNVNALELEDSALYLCASSSGQGLRETQYFGPGTRLLVL.

A few counts support this clonotype. The genes are TRBV6-5 and TRBJ2-5; 11 bases are shared with TRBD1. Germline V gene data show CDR1 as MNHEY and CDR2 as SVGAGI. The CDR3 has 14 amino acids. V was pared by 4 bases and J by 3 bases, with 1 base of the junction left unmatched. This CDR3 is CASSWGQGEETQYF. The CDR3 DNA reads as TGTGCCAGCAGTTGGGGACAGGGGGAAGAGACCCAGTACTTC.

The chain carries TRBV2 and TRBJ1-3; D remains unclear. Trimming cost V 6 bases and J 4 bases, with 7 bases left between them. CDR3 length: 12 amino acids. Germline V gene lookup returns CDR1 SNHLY and CDR2 FYNNEI. DNA of the CDR3: TGTGCCAGCAGAACACAGGGAAACACCATATATTTT. Its protein is CASRTQGNTIYF.

The V call is TRBV12-3 or TRBV12-4, the J call TRBJ1-1; 7 nucleotides match TRBD1. The CDR3 contains 16 residues. With V trimmed by 6 bases and J by 3 bases, 13 bases remained unmatched. CDR3 sequence: CASRHPQGLEYTEAFF. CDR3 bases: TGTGCCAGCAGGCACCCACAGGGGTTGGAATACACTGAAGCTTTCTTT.

The chain employs TRBV5-1 and TRBJ2-7; D might be TRBD1 (6 bases). Germline CDR1 and CDR2: SGHRS and YFSETQ. The CDR3 is 14 amino acids. The ends were cut back, 1 base at V and 1 base at J, with 9 bases in the middle. The CDR3 DNA sequence: TGCGCCAGCAGCTTGACAGGGTTTTCCTACGAGCAGTACTTC. Its translation is CASSLTGFSYEQYF.

A few counts support this clonotype. The chain couples TRBV3-1 to TRBJ2-5, with 9 bases lining up with TRBD2. Trimming cost V 4 bases and J 3 bases; bases outside gene matches: 3. The CDR3 runs 14 residues. CDR1 and CDR2 from the germline V gene are LGHDT and YNNKEL (reference sequence). CDR3 bases: TGTGCCAGCAGCCGGCGGACTAGCGAAGAGACCCAGTACTTC. It encodes CASSRRTSEETQYF.

This chain joins TRBV2 and TRBJ1-1; D possibly corresponds to TRBD1 (5 bases). The CDR3 contains 14 residues. Trimming left V 3 bases short and J 5 bases short, with 13 bases between. Germline V gives CDR1 SNHLY, CDR2 FYNNEI. The CDR3 loop is CASSETGGRTEAFF. CDR3 DNA: TGTGCCAGCAGTGAGACCGGGGGACGGACTGAAGCTTTCTTT.

In the case of this clonotype: This may stem from a read error, because a much larger clone lies one nucleotide away. The V and J genes are TRBV5-4 and TRBJ1-1, with D maybe TRBD1 (5 bases). This CDR3 has 14 residues. The germline V gene encodes CDR1 SGHNT and CDR2 YYREEE (reference sequence). The V end was cut by 0 bases, the J end by 1 base, with 7 bases between. For the CDR3, the DNA is TGTGCCAGCAGCTTGGACAGGAAGAACACTGAAGCTTTCTTT. This gives the protein CASSLDRKNTEAFF.

This clonotype has a count of ten or more. The chain combines TRBV5-1 with TRBJ2-1; TRBD2 agrees at 8 bases. The CDR3 is 13 residues long. Germline V lookup: CDR1 SGHRS, CDR2 YFSETQ. The V gene end was trimmed by 1 base and the J gene end by 8 bases; junction bases not matched to a gene: 2. The CDR3 DNA sequence: TGCGCCAGCAGCTTGATACTAGCGGATGAGCAGTTCTTC. Amino acids: CASSLILADEQFF.

This chain joins TRBV7-9 and TRBJ2-7; 10 bases line up with TRBD1. The CDR3 is 14 residues long. V lost 9 bases and J lost 5; bases outside the gene matches: 10. The germline V gene encodes CDR1 SEHNR and CDR2 FQNEAQ (reference sequence). The CDR3 DNA follows: TGTGCCAGTCAGAGGGACAGGGGTTCCGACGAGCAGTACTTC. This translates into CASQRDRGSDEQYF.

This chain uses TRBV25-1 with TRBJ2-7; perhaps TRBD2 as D (6 bases). Trimming stripped 1 base from V and 10 bases from J, with 11 bases between. The CDR3 sequence is 12 residues long. From germline, CDR1 is MGHDK and CDR2 SYGVNS. CDR3 region: CASSEFRGGQYF. The CDR3 DNA follows: TGTGCCAGCAGTGAATTTCGGGGAGGCCAGTACTTC.

This sequence joins TRBV7-9 and TRBJ2-5; TRBD2 might be the D (7 bases). The CDR3 runs to 15 residues. From germline, CDR1 is SEHNR and CDR2 FQNEAQ (reference sequence). V dropped 6 bases and J dropped 5 bases, with 19 bases sitting between them. CDR3 in amino acids: CASRISEGGVETQYF. As DNA, the CDR3 is TGTGCCAGCAGGATTAGCGAAGGGGGGGTGGAGACCCAGTACTTC.

This clonotype occurred many times. This chain joins TRBV7-9 and TRBJ2-7; 11 nucleotides agree with TRBD2. This CDR3 spans 15 amino acids. Per the germline V gene, CDR1 is SEHNR and CDR2 is FQNEAQ (reference sequence). V trimming: 5 bases; J trimming: 4 bases; junction bases outside the gene matches: 7. CDR3 in DNA: TGTGCCAGCAGCCAGGTCCCTAGCGGGAGGTACGAGCAGTACTTC. Residues: CASSQVPSGRYEQYF.

This clonotype occurred a few times. V usage is TRBV5-5 and J usage is TRBJ2-7; weak D call: TRBD1 (5 bases). Trimming pared 2 bases from V and 2 bases from J, leaving 14 bases between. CDR1 and CDR2 (germline): SGHKS, YYEKEE (reference sequence). This CDR3 contains 15 residues. This CDR3 is CASSFEAGKAYEQYF. CDR3 sequence (DNA): TGTGCCAGCAGCTTCGAAGCAGGGAAGGCCTACGAGCAGTACTTC.

The table lists this clonotype with many counts. The chain carries TRBV6-1 and TRBJ1-2; D perhaps matches TRBD1 (6 bases). The length of the CDR3 is 13 residues. Germline lookup yields CDR1 MNHNS and CDR2 SASEGT. Trimming took off 6 bases at V and 4 bases at J, with 12 bases between the two ends. Here the CDR3 DNA reads TGTGCCAGCAGCCGGGACACGGGCTATGGCTACACCTTC. Translation: CASSRDTGYGYTF.